This T cell receptor (beta chain) was documented in a study of cytomegalovirus exposure and HLA in healthy donors. Sequencing was performed with immunoSEQ multiplex PCR; in TCRdb, only in-frame clones are kept and a portion is missing. The table has around 200,000 clones, 84% seen once. The CDR3 is 15 amino acids. CDR1 and CDR2 from the germline V gene are SGHTA and FQGTGA. Trimming cost V 5 bases and J 5 bases, with 16 bases left between them. This sequence originates from a woman aged 18-35 years in good health and CMV-seropositive. The sequenced sample was PBMCs. The rearrangement links TRBV7-3 to TRBJ2-1; possibly TRBD1 for D (5 bases). The CDR3 nucleotides are TGTGCCAGCAGCGGGATAGGGGTTGAGCACAATGAGCAGTTCTTC. Its translation is CASSGIGVEHNEQFF.